This T cell receptor beta chain was found in a study of cytomegalovirus exposure and HLA in healthy donors. The PCR employed 60 Vbeta primers together with 13 Jbeta primers. Profiling relied on immunoSEQ multiplex PCR, and the TCRdb table lists in-frame clones only, not all of them. The table lists some 150,000 clones, 64% of them singletons. The V segment lost 4 bases and the J segment 1 base; nucleotides outside the gene matches: 1. CDR1 is MGHRA and CDR2 is YSYEKL in the germline V gene. This CDR3 is 14 amino acids long. Concerning this clone itself: Its antigen is unidentified.

General study points: TCR association rates varied by HLA locus in a later analysis, with DRB1 highest and HLA-C lowest.

The receptor was derived from a woman aged 40 to 50 in good health and CMV-seronegative. The chain is built from TRBV4-1 and TRBJ2-5; 9 nucleotides match TRBD1. The sequenced material came from PBMCs. The DNA for the CDR3 is TGCGCCAGCAGCCGACAGGGGGTCCAAGAGACCCAGTACTTC. It translates to CASSRQGVQETQYF.